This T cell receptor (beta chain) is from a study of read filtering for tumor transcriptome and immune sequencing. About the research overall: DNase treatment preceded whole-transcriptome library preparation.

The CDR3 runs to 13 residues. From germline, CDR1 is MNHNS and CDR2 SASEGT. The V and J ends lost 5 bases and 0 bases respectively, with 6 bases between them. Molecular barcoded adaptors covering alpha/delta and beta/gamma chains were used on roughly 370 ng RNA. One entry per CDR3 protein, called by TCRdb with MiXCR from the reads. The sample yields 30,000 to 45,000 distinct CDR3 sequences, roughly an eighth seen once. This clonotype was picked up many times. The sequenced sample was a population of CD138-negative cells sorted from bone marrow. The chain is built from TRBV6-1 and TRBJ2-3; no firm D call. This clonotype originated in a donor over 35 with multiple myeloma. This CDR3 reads CASSWGSTDTQYF. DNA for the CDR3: TGTGCCAGCAGTTGGGGAAGCACAGATACGCAGTATTTT.